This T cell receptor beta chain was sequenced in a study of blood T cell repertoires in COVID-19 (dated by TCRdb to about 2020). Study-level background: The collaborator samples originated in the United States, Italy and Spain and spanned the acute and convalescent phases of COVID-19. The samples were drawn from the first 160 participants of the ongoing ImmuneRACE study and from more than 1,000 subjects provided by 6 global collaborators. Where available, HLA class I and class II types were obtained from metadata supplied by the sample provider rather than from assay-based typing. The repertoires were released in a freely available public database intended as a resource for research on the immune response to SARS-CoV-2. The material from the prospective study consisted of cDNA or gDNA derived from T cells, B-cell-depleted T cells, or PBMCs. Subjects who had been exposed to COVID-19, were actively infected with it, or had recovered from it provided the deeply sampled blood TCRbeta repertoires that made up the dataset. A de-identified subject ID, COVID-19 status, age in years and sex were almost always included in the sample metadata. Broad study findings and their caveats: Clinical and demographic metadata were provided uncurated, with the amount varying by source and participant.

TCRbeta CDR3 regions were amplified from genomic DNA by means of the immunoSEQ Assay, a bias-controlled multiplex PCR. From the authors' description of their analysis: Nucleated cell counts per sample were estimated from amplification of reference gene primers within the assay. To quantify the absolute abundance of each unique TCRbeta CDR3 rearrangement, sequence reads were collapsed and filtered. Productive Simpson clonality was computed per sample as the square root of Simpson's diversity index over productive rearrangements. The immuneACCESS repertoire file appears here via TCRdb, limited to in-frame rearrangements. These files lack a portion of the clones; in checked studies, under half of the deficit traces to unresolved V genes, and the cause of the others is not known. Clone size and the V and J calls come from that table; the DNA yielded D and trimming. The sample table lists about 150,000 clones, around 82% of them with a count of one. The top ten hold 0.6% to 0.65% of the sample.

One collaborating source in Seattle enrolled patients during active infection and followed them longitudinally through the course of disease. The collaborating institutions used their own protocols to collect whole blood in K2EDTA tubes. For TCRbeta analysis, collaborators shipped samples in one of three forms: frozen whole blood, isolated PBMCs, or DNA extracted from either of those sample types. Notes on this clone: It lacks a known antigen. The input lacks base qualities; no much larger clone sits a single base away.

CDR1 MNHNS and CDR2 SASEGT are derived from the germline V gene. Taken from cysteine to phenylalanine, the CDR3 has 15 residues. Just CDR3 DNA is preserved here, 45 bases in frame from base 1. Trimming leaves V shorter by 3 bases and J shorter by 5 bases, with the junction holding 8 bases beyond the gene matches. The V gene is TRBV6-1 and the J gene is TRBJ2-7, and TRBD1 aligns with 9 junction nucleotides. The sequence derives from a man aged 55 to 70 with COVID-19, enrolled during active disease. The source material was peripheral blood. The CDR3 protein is CASSDTGTGKDEQYF. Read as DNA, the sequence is TGTGCCAGCAGTGACACCGGGACAGGGAAGGACGAGCAGTACTTC.